This entry describes one TCR beta chain. Many counts were recorded for this clonotype. What antigen it recognizes has not been identified. No base-level quality is on record; no much larger clone is a single base apart. The trim is 6 bases for V and 0 bases for J, with a gap of 11 bases between the germline ends. Spanning cysteine to phenylalanine, the CDR3 consists of 14 amino acids. Only the CDR3 DNA is retained, 42 bases long and in frame from the first base. Taken from the germline V gene, the CDR1 and CDR2 loops are MDHEN and SYDVKM. This specimen comes from a study of T cells in Graves' hyperthyroidism and ophthalmopathy (dated by TCRdb to the late 2010s). Describing the broader study: Peripheral blood was collected at initial diagnosis, before any treatment. A discovery cohort of about 95 patients, 43 with Graves' ophthalmopathy and fewer than 65 with stable Graves' hyperthyroidism, was used to find distinguishing TCR V-J signatures. The approximately 100 discovery patients were divided at random into training and test sets in a 7:3 ratio. Following sampling, methimazole starting at 30 mg daily was given to hyperthyroidism patients, and high-dose intravenous methylprednisolone was given to ophthalmopathy patients. According to the paper, TCR Vbeta CDR3 sequencing was carried out on over 130 peripheral blood samples, which came from over 40 ophthalmopathy, under 80 hyperthyroidism and about 17 progressor patients. In more than 5 Graves' hyperthyroidism patients, the study also compared T-cell repertoires from thyroid tissue with T-cell repertoires from blood. Whether ophthalmopathy could be predicted prospectively was tested in an independent validation cohort made up of 18 to 20 hyperthyroidism patients plus 17 patients who later progressed to ophthalmopathy.

TCR beta CDR3 regions were amplified from RNA transcripts. For the first round of RT-PCR on the TCR CDR3, the HTBI primer set was used together with the Qiagen OneStep RT-PCR kit. Libraries were constructed in a second round of multiplex PCR, after which size selection and purification were carried out. Libraries were sequenced paired-end with 100 bp reads on an Illumina HiSeq2000. The study's processing was this. Raw data were processed with SOAPnuke, discarding reads with adapters, uncalled bases, mean Phred below 15, or no exact constant-primer or identifier match. High-quality paired reads were merged with COPE v1.2.5, and unique nucleotide sequences were defined as clonotypes. MiTCR v1.1 was used to align clonotypes to the IMGT TRBV, TRBD and TRBJ reference segments. Only V-J combinations with frequency above 0.0001, covering roughly 99% of repertoires, were analysed. A TCS score was defined as the ratio between F50 (clonal expansion) and ExV (chaos), using BLOSUM62-based TCRdist between CDR3 peptides within each V-J. Welch's t-statistics and random forest reduced just over 500 V-J features to under 15, which were used in a naive Bayes classifier (R e1071). TCRdb took the public reads, trimmed them with fastp at Q25, ran MiXCR for clone calling and kept in-frame beta chains. All rows with the same CDR3 protein become a single entry with the most common DNA and genes. TCRdb, rather than the study authors, made the V and J calls. The table for this sample lists 550,000 to 650,000 distinct CDR3 sequences; approximately 13% of them were counted only once. The ten largest clones add up to more than 4.5% of the sample.

Hyperthyroidism patients were newly diagnosed, had a disease duration of under 2 months, and were aged 18 to 65 years. The study excluded patients with uncontrolled infections, other autoimmune diseases, pregnancy or lactation. Diagnoses relied on clinical symptoms, serum thyroxine and TRAb, thyroid ultrasound and orbital computed tomography. For progressor patients, blood was drawn at the first diagnosis of hyperthyroidism, before any ophthalmopathy symptoms had appeared. PBMCs were isolated from more than 9 ml of fresh peripheral blood by Ficoll-Paque density gradient centrifugation. Patients classed as progressors first received a Graves' hyperthyroidism diagnosis and then went on to develop ophthalmopathy during follow-up. Trizol reagent was used to extract total RNA, and RNA quality was then checked on an Agilent 2100 Bioanalyzer. The study at large found these results: In validation, progression to ophthalmopathy was predicted by the model with approximately 67% sensitivity and 72% to 80% specificity, a median of about 6.4 months before onset. In cross-validation, a model built on a 13 V-J signature told ophthalmopathy apart from stable hyperthyroidism with approximately 90% sensitivity and roughly 83% specificity, and in testing the same model reached 80%/75%. Most expanded thyroid clonotypes (frequency above 0.001) were also detected in blood, a finding suggesting that blood repertoires may reflect thyroid immune responses. Sample size was not statistically predetermined, and blinding of investigators to group allocation was not performed.

The material sequenced was blood. The rearrangement joined TRBV28 to TRBJ1-1, with an unclear D gene assignment. The receptor was derived from a woman under 40 with Graves' hyperthyroidism that later progressed to Graves' ophthalmopathy. The DNA sequence is TGTGCCAGCAGCGGCAGCGATATGAACACTGAAGCTTTCTTT. It codes for CASSGSDMNTEAFF. This CDR3, with the reference TRBV28 and TRBJ1-1 proteins standing in past its ends, gives the full variable domain DVKVTQSSRYLVKRTGEKVFLECVQDMDHENMFWYRQDPGLGLRLIYFSYDVKMKEKGDIPEGYSVSREKKERFSLILESASTNQTSMYLCASSGSDMNTEAFFGQGTRLTVV.